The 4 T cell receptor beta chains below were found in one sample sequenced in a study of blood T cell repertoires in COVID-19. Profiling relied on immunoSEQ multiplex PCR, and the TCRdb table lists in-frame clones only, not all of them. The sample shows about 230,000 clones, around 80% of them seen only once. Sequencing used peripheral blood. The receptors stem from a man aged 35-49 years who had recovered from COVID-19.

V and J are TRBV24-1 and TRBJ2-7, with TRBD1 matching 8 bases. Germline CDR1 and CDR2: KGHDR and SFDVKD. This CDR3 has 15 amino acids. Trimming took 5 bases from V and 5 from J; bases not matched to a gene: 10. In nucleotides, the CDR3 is TGTGCCACCAGTGGTCGACAGGGGCCCAGGAACGAGCAGTACTTC. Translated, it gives CATSGRQGPRNEQYF.

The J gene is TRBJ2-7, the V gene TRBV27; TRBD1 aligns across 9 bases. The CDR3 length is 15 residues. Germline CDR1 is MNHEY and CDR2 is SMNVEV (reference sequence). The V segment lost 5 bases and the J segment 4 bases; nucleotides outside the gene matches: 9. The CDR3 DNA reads TGTGCCAGCAGTGCCCCGGGACAGGGCATATACGAGCAGTACTTC. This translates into CASSAPGQGIYEQYF.

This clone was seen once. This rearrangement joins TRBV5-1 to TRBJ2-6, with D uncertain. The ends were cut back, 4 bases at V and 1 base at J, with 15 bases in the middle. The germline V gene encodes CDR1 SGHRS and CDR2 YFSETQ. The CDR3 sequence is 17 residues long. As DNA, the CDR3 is TGCGCCAGCAGCCTTACCCCCTATAATTCTGGGGCCAACGTCCTGACTTTC. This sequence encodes CASSLTPYNSGANVLTF. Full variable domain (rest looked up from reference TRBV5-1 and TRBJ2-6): KAGVTQTPRYLIKTRGQQVTLSCSPISGHRSVSWYQQTPGQGLQFLFEYFSETQRNKGNFPGRFSGRQFSNSRSEMNVSTLELGDSALYLCASSLTPYNSGANVLTFGAGSRLTVL.

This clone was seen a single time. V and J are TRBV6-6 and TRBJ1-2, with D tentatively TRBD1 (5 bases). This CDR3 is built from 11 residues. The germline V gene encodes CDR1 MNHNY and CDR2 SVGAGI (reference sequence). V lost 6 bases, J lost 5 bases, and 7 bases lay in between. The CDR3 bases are TGTGCCAGCAGGAGACAGTATGGCTACACCTTC. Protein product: CASRRQYGYTF.